A selection of T cell receptor beta chains follows, all from one sample in a study of cytomegalovirus exposure and HLA in healthy donors. Repertoires were generated with immunoSEQ multiplex PCR, while TCRdb's copy carries only in-frame clones and drops some. The profile shows more than 300,000 clones, more than 80% of them singletons. Material for sequencing was PBMCs. The receptors were sampled from a woman aged 18-29 years in good health and CMV-seronegative. Each CDR3 is given with its conserved first and last residue. D genes are given only for firm matches. Clone size is shown for a subset of rows, as once, few, many or a class of expanded clone.

cdr3_nt cdr3_aa v_call cdr3_length clone_size d_call j_call
TGTGCCAGCAGCCCCGTCCCCCAGGGATACGAGCAGTACTTC CASSPVPQGYEQYF TRBV27 14 - - TRBJ2-7
TGTGCCAGCAGCCGGACTAGCGGGGTCACAGATACGCAGTATTTT CASSRTSGVTDTQYF TRBV14 15 - TRBD2 TRBJ2-3
TGTGCCTGCGGTGAAACGGCCCAGTACTTC CACGETAQYF TRBV30 10 few - TRBJ2-5
TGCGCCAGCAGTGGGGGGGAATCCTGGGATGAGCAGTTCTTC CASSGGESWDEQFF TRBV5-1 14 - TRBD2 TRBJ2-1
TGTGCCAGCACCGCGTGGGTTAGCGGGAGTGGATTTGGCAATGAGCAGTTCTTC CASTAWVSGSGFGNEQFF TRBV28 18 - TRBD2 TRBJ2-1
TGTGCCACCGGGTCAGCGCAGGGGGTGGACTACGAGCAGTACTTC CATGSAQGVDYEQYF TRBV15 15 - TRBD1 TRBJ2-7
TGTGCCAGCAGCCCAACTGGGACAGGGCGTTACGAGCAGTACTTC CASSPTGTGRYEQYF TRBV7-8 15 - TRBD1 TRBJ2-7
TGTGCCAGCAGTTTATCGAAGGGGGACGGGTGGCTCAACACCGGGGAGCTGTTTTTT CASSLSKGDGWLNTGELFF TRBV27 19 - - TRBJ2-2
TGCGCCAGCAGCCAGACAGGGGTTCAGCCCCAGCATTTT CASSQTGVQPQHF TRBV4-1 13 - TRBD1 TRBJ1-5
TGTGCCAGCAGTACCGACTACCTGGCGTGGAATGAGCAGTTCTTC CASSTDYLAWNEQFF TRBV6-5 15 - - TRBJ2-1
TGTGCCAGCAGTTTTGCGGGACGTAGCACAGATACGCAGTATTTT CASSFAGRSTDTQYF TRBV27 15 - - TRBJ2-3
TGTGCCAGCAGACAGGGGGCTAGAGATACGCAGTATTTT CASRQGARDTQYF TRBV6-5 13 once TRBD1 TRBJ2-3
TGTGCCAGCATTCCCTCGCAGGGGGCCTTTGGGGCCAACGTCCTGACTTTC CASIPSQGAFGANVLTF TRBV28 17 - TRBD1 TRBJ2-6
TGTGCCAGCAGCCAAGAATGGAGCGGGGGGTCCAATGAGCAGTTCTTC CASSQEWSGGSNEQFF TRBV4-2 16 - TRBD2 TRBJ2-1
TGTGCCAGCAGTTTAGGACACTTCAATGAGCAGTTCTTC CASSLGHFNEQFF TRBV27 13 - - TRBJ2-1
TGTGCCAGCAGCTTAGGGACAGGGACCTACGAGCAGTACTTC CASSLGTGTYEQYF TRBV7-2 14 many TRBD1 TRBJ2-7
TGCAGCGGCAGGGCGGTATCGACTGAAGCTTTCTTT CSGRAVSTEAFF TRBV29-1 12 - - TRBJ1-1
TGTGCCAGCATTTTGAATCGGGACAGTGGCTACACCTTC CASILNRDSGYTF TRBV28 13 - TRBD1 TRBJ1-2
TGCGCCAGCAGGAACGGACTAGCACTCACAGATACGCAGTATTTT CASRNGLALTDTQYF TRBV4-1 15 - TRBD2 TRBJ2-3
TGTGCCAGCAGTCGCACTGGGACAGCGAACACTGAAGCTTTCTTT CASSRTGTANTEAFF TRBV6-5 15 - TRBD1 TRBJ1-1
TGTGCCAGCAGTGGGACAAGGCGGGGGGCCCTGGGCAGCGAGCAGTACTTC CASSGTRRGALGSEQYF TRBV2 17 - TRBD2 TRBJ2-7
TGTGCCAGCAGTCCCGGGACAGGGGATGAAGCTTTCTTT CASSPGTGDEAFF TRBV28 13 - TRBD1 TRBJ1-1
TGCGCCAGCAGCCTCCAACCCGGTATTGAAGCTTTCTTT CASSLQPGIEAFF TRBV4-1 13 - - TRBJ1-1
TGTGCCAGCAGCGTAGCGGGACTAGTTGCCGGGGAGCTGTTTTTT CASSVAGLVAGELFF TRBV9 15 - TRBD2 TRBJ2-2
TGTGCCAGCAGTTTAGGCCCCAGGCGAGATACGCAGTATTTT CASSLGPRRDTQYF TRBV27 14 - - TRBJ2-3
TGCGCCAGCAGCAACCCCTCCGGGACAGGGCAGGAGACCCAGTACTTC CASSNPSGTGQETQYF TRBV10-1 16 - TRBD1 TRBJ2-5
TGTGCCAGCAGTTTGAGGGGGACAGGGGGCGCGGTTAGGGATGGCTACACCTTC CASSLRGTGGAVRDGYTF TRBV28 18 - TRBD1 TRBJ1-2
TGCGCCAGCAGTGAGTCCCGCGCAGGCTACGAGCAGTACTTC CASSESRAGYEQYF TRBV10-2 14 - - TRBJ2-7
TGTGCCAGCAGTGTCCCAGGGAACACCGGGGAGCTGTTTTTT CASSVPGNTGELFF TRBV2 14 - - TRBJ2-2
TGTGCCAGCAGTGCGACAGGGCATCGGGGCTACACCTTC CASSATGHRGYTF TRBV27 13 few TRBD1 TRBJ1-2
TGTGCCAGCCCCAGTCCGTACCAGAACACTGAAGCTTTCTTT CASPSPYQNTEAFF TRBV19 14 - - TRBJ1-1
TGTGCCTGGGGCGGATTTGGAGAGACCCAGTACTTC CAWGGFGETQYF TRBV30 12 - - TRBJ2-5
TGTGCCTGGAGCTTCGGGACATTGAACACTGAAGCTTTCTTT CAWSFGTLNTEAFF TRBV30 14 - - TRBJ1-1
TGTGCCAGCAGCGACGGACAGGGTCAATATGGCTACACCTTC CASSDGQGQYGYTF TRBV5-8 14 - TRBD1 TRBJ1-2
TGTGCCAGCAGCGCACCGGGACAGGGGGAACACGAGCAGTACTTC CASSAPGQGEHEQYF TRBV6-1 15 few TRBD1 TRBJ2-7
TGTGCCAGCAGCCCTAGGAGGACAGACGGAAAACTGTTTTTT CASSPRRTDGKLFF TRBV11-2 14 - - TRBJ1-4
TGTGCCAGCAGCTCCGGGACAGTTCAGCCCCAGCATTTT CASSSGTVQPQHF TRBV13 13 - TRBD1 TRBJ1-5
TGTGCCAGCAGGACCGGGGGACTTCAAGAGACCCAGTACTTC CASRTGGLQETQYF TRBV28 14 few - TRBJ2-5
TGTGCCAGCAGCCCTCCCGGGAGGCCCCTGAGCATTCAGTACTTC CASSPPGRPLSIQYF TRBV28 15 - TRBD2 TRBJ2-4